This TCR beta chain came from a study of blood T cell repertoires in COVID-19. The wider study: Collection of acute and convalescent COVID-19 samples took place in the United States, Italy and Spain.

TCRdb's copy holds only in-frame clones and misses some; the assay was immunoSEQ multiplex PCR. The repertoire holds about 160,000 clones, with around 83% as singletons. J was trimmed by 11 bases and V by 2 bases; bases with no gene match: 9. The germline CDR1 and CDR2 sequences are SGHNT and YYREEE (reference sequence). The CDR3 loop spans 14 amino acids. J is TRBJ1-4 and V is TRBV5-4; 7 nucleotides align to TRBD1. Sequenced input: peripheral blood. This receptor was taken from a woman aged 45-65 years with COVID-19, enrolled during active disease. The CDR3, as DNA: TGTGCCAGCAGCTTTGGGACAGAAGGGGGTAAACTGTTTTTT. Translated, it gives CASSFGTEGGKLFF.